This T cell receptor (beta chain) is drawn from a study of T cell changes during pregnancy in multiple sclerosis. CDR1 and CDR2 from the germline V gene are SGHTA and FQGNSA. V gave up 5 bases and J gave up 6 bases, with 17 bases separating them. This CDR3 spans 15 amino acids. Repertoires were generated with immunoSEQ multiplex PCR, while TCRdb's copy carries only in-frame clones and drops some. Of about 68,000 clones listed, around 90% are singletons. The sequence was collected from a female donor in good health, enrolled as a control in a pregnancy study. The chain links TRBV7-2 to TRBJ2-1; tentative D call: TRBD1 (6 bases). Sample: peripheral blood, taken in the second trimester of pregnancy. CDR3 DNA: TGTGCCAGCAGCGCCAGACAGGTTACGGGCAATGAGCAGTTCTTC. Translating gives CASSARQVTGNEQFF.